The 18 T cell receptor beta chains below were found in one sample sequenced in a study of T cells expressing NK-cell markers. TCRdb reanalyzed the 5' RACE reads and collapses them to one entry per CDR3 protein, without DNA. The sample has about half a million distinct CDR3 sequences, and its top ten clones hold 1.4% to 1.5%. The sequencing sample was made of blood T cells: a sorted CD56 or NKG2C T cell subset, CD4+ or CD8+ T cells, or bulk PBMC T cells (not recorded which). The receptors were sampled from a woman between 50 and 59 years old in good health.

The V and J genes are TRBV24-1 and TRBJ2-2. CDR3 length: 15 residues. In germline, CDR1 is KGHDR, CDR2 SFDVKD. The CDR3 spells CATSAYKGNTGELFF.

The chain combines TRBV12-3 or TRBV12-4 with TRBJ2-7. The CDR3 spans 13 residues. The CDR3 reads CASSAREVHEQYF.

V gene TRBV5-1 combines with J gene TRBJ2-5; TCRdb lists TRBD2, though no DNA is available to test this call. The germline gives CDR1 SGHRS, CDR2 YFSETQ. The length of the CDR3 is 15 residues. CDR3 in amino acids: CASSSGLNAPETQYF.

V and J are TRBV10-3 and TRBJ2-1; as DNA is missing, the TRBD1 call by TCRdb cannot be tested. Germline assignment: CDR1 ENHRY and CDR2 SYGVKD. This CDR3 contains 11 residues. The CDR3 protein is CAISPGNREFF.

The chain links TRBV20-1 to TRBJ2-5; as DNA is missing, the TRBD2 call by TCRdb cannot be tested. The CDR3 spans 14 residues. Germline V gene lookup returns CDR1 DFQATT and CDR2 SNEGSKA (reference sequence). This chain's CDR3 is CSAAGTLKKETQYF.

This chain joins TRBV5-1 and TRBJ2-5; with no DNA, the TCRdb D assignment of TRBD2 cannot be verified. The length of the CDR3 is 16 residues. The germline gives CDR1 SGHRS, CDR2 YFSETQ. The CDR3 sequence: CASSSGSGSLQETQYF.

The chain is built from TRBV5-1 and TRBJ2-1; the TRBD2 assignment by TCRdb is unverifiable without DNA. There are 17 residues in the CDR3. The V gene's germline CDR1 is SGHRS and CDR2 YFSETQ. The CDR3 sequence: CASSFSTAPVLINEQFF. Full variable domain (outside the CDR3, taken from reference TRBV5-1 and TRBJ2-1): KAGVTQTPRYLIKTRGQQVTLSCSPISGHRSVSWYQQTPGQGLQFLFEYFSETQRNKGNFPGRFSGRQFSNSRSEMNVSTLELGDSALYLCASSFSTAPVLINEQFFGPGTRLTVL.

V is TRBV5-1 and J is TRBJ2-2; without DNA, the TCRdb call of TRBD1 cannot be checked. CDR3 length: 15 residues. Germline V gene data show CDR1 as SGHRS and CDR2 as YFSETQ. The CDR3 protein is CASSGRGRNTGELFF.

The rearrangement joins TRBV20-1 to TRBJ2-4; TCRdb's D call of TRBD1 is untestable without DNA. The CDR3 length is 14 residues. Per the germline V gene, CDR1 is DFQATT and CDR2 is SNEGSKA (reference sequence). CDR3 region: CSATGGVGKNIQYF.

The J gene is TRBJ2-7, the V gene TRBV27; TCRdb's D gene call, TRBD1, goes unchecked for lack of DNA. This CDR3 comprises 14 residues. CDR1 MNHEY and CDR2 SMNVEV come from the germline V gene (reference sequence). The CDR3 here is CASRRDSSSYEQYF.

The rearrangement joins TRBV5-1 to TRBJ2-1; the D call of TRBD2 rests on TCRdb alone, since no DNA is present to check it. The CDR3 extends over 19 amino acids. Looked up from germline, CDR1 is SGHRS and CDR2 is YFSETQ. The CDR3 protein is CASSLTTPGLGLAGNEQFF.

Here the CDR3 reads CASSQKPALAQFF. This chain joins TRBV12-3 or TRBV12-4 and TRBJ2-1; TCRdb designates TRBD2, a call that cannot be tested without DNA. This CDR3 spans 13 amino acids.

The chain links TRBV12-3 or TRBV12-4 to TRBJ1-1; TCRdb's D gene call, TRBD1, goes unchecked for lack of DNA. The CDR3 is 16 amino acids. This CDR3 is CASSPGGPSRNTEAFF.

The gene calls are TRBV2 and TRBJ1-1. CDR1 is SNHLY, CDR2 FYNNEI, per germline. This CDR3 comprises 13 residues. The CDR3 loop reads CASSFGRRPEAFF.

The rearrangement links TRBV30 to TRBJ1-1. Germline CDR1 is GTSNPN and CDR2 is SVGIG (reference sequence). This CDR3 region has 12 residues. CDR3 residues: CAWSFSTFQAFF.

The rearrangement joins TRBV20-1 to TRBJ2-5; TCRdb proposes TRBD2, but this gene call is untestable without DNA. Germline V lookup: CDR1 DFQATT, CDR2 SNEGSKA (reference sequence). The CDR3 sequence is 15 residues long. The chain's CDR3 is CSATGTSGYQETQYF.

The chain uses TRBV5-1 and TRBJ2-1; TCRdb calls TRBD2, which cannot be checked without DNA. The CDR3 extends over 13 amino acids. Germline values: CDR1 SGHRS, CDR2 YFSETQ. CDR3 residues: CASWRTSTNEQFF.

The chain combines TRBV2 with TRBJ1-1; checking the TCRdb D call of TRBD1 is not possible without DNA. This CDR3 spans 13 amino acids. CDR1 is SNHLY and CDR2 is FYNNEI in the germline V gene. CDR3 sequence reads: CASRTGMNTEAFF.